The subject of this entry is one T cell receptor (beta chain). No antigen is known for it. A much larger clone differs from this one at a single base, so this may be a read error. Hyperthyroidism patients were aged 18 to 65 years and newly diagnosed, with disease duration of less than 2 months. Exclusion was applied to patients with uncontrolled infections, other autoimmune diseases, pregnancy or lactation. Diagnoses were established on the basis of clinical symptoms, serum thyroxine and TRAb, thyroid ultrasound, and orbital computed tomography. For progressor patients, blood was drawn at the first diagnosis of hyperthyroidism, before any ophthalmopathy symptoms had appeared. PBMCs were isolated from roughly 10 ml of fresh peripheral blood by Ficoll-Paque density gradient centrifugation. Progressor patients were first diagnosed with Graves' hyperthyroidism and then developed ophthalmopathy during follow-up. Trizol reagent was used to extract total RNA, and RNA quality was then checked on an Agilent 2100 Bioanalyzer.

Sequences SEHNR (CDR1) and FQNEAQ (CDR2) are obtained from the germline V gene (reference sequence). The CDR3 runs 14 amino acids, cysteine and phenylalanine included. Only CDR3 DNA remains: 42 bases, in frame from the first base. The TCR beta CDR3 regions were amplified from RNA transcripts. The first round of RT-PCR for the TCR CDR3 was performed with the HTBI primer set and the Qiagen OneStep RT-PCR kit. Libraries were constructed in a second round of multiplex PCR, after which size selection and purification were performed. The libraries were sequenced on an Illumina HiSeq2000 using paired-end 100 bp reads. Per the authors' processing: Raw data were processed with SOAPnuke, discarding reads with adapters, uncalled bases, mean Phred below 15, or no exact constant-primer or identifier match. COPE v1.2.5 was used to merge the high-quality paired reads, and each unique nucleotide sequence was defined as a clonotype. MiTCR v1.1 was used to align clonotypes to the IMGT TRBV, TRBD and TRBJ reference segments. Analysis was restricted to V-J combinations with a frequency above 0.0001, which covered roughly 99% of repertoires. The TCS score was defined as F50 (clonal expansion) divided by E x V (chaos), with BLOSUM62-based TCRdist calculated between CDR3 peptides within each V-J. Welch's t-statistics and random forest reduced fewer than 550 V-J features to 13, which were used in a naive Bayes classifier (R e1071). TCRdb itself trimmed the public reads at Q25 with fastp, ran MiXCR and retained productive beta chains. Rows with one shared CDR3 protein collapse into an entry with the most common genes and DNA. The V and J calls were determined by TCRdb, not by the authors. The table for this sample lists more than 300,000 distinct CDR3 sequences; about a sixth of them were counted only once. The ten largest make up around 35% of the sample.

The data were obtained in a study of T cells in Graves' hyperthyroidism and ophthalmopathy (dated by TCRdb to the late 2010s). At the level of the whole study: Peripheral blood was sampled at the time of initial diagnosis, prior to any treatment. TCR V-J signatures able to tell the groups apart were searched for in a discovery cohort of 95 to 100 patients, of whom over 40 had Graves' ophthalmopathy and some 60 had stable Graves' hyperthyroidism. An independent validation cohort of around 19 hyperthyroidism patients and approximately 16 patients who later progressed to ophthalmopathy tested prospective prediction of ophthalmopathy. The roughly 100 discovery patients were randomly divided into training and test sets at a 7:3 ratio. In addition, the study compared T-cell repertoires in thyroid tissue and in blood from about six Graves' hyperthyroidism patients. Following sampling, methimazole starting at 30 mg daily was given to hyperthyroidism patients, and high-dose intravenous methylprednisolone was given to ophthalmopathy patients. TCR Vbeta CDR3 sequencing of some 140 peripheral blood samples (over 40 ophthalmopathy, some 75 hyperthyroidism and roughly 17 progressor patients) is reported in the paper.

Study-wide conclusions, independent of this receptor: In validation, the model predicted progression to ophthalmopathy with approximately 71% sensitivity and roughly 75% specificity, a median of 6.5 months before onset. A model built on a 13 V-J signature distinguished ophthalmopathy from stable hyperthyroidism, reaching roughly 88% sensitivity and under 84% specificity in cross-validation and 80%/75% in testing. Most expanded thyroid clonotypes (frequency above 0.001) were also detected in blood, suggesting blood repertoires may reflect thyroid immune responses. Sample size was not statistically predetermined, and investigators were not blinded to group allocation.

The TCR originated in a woman younger than 45 with Graves' hyperthyroidism that later progressed to Graves' ophthalmopathy. The rearranged segments are TRBV7-9 and TRBJ2-3, with 9 central nucleotides matching TRBD2. Material for sequencing was blood. The CDR3 sequence is CAGSGGTNTDTQYF. The sequenced DNA is TGTGCCGGCAGCGGGGGGACAAACACAGATACGCAGTATTTT.